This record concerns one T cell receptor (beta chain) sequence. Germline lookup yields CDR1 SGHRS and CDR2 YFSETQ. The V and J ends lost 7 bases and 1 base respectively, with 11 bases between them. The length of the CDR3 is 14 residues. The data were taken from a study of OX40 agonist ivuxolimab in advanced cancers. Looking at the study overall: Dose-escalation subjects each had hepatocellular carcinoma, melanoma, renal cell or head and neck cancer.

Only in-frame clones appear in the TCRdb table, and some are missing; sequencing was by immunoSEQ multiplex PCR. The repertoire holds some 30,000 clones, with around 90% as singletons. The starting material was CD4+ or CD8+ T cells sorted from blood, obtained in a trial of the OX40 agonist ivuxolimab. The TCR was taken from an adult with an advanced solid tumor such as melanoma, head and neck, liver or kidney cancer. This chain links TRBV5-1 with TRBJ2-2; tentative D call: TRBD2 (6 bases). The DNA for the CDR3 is TGCGCCAGCCAAGGGACTGTGAACACCGGGGAGCTGTTTTTT. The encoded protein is CASQGTVNTGELFF.